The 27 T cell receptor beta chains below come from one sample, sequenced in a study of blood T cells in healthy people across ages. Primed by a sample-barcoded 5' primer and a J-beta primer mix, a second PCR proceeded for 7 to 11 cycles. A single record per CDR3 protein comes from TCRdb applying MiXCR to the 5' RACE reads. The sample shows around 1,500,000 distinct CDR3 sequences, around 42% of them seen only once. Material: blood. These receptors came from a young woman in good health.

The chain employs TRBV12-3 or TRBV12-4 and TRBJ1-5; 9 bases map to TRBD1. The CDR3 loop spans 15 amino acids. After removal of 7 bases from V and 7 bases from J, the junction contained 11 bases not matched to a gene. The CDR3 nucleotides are TGTGCCAGCAAACCAACAGGGGGCTCAGGACAGCCCCAGCATTTT. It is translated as CASKPTGGSGQPQHF.

The CDR3 DNA reads TGTGCCAGCAGCCGCGCTAGGTGGTCCGATACGCAGTATTTT. Translation gives CASSRARWSDTQYF. The V gene is TRBV7-6, the J gene TRBJ2-3; D uncertain. This CDR3 has 14 amino acids. Looked up from germline, CDR1 is SGHVS and CDR2 is FNYEAQ. The V end lost 5 bases, the J end lost 6 bases, and 15 bases lay between the germline ends.

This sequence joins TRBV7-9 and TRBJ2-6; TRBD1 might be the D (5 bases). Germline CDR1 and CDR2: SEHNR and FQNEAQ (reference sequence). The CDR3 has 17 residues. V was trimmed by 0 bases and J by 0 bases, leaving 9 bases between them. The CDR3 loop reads CASSLAHRGSGANVLTF. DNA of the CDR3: TGTGCCAGCAGCTTAGCTCATAGGGGCTCTGGGGCCAACGTCCTGACTTTC.

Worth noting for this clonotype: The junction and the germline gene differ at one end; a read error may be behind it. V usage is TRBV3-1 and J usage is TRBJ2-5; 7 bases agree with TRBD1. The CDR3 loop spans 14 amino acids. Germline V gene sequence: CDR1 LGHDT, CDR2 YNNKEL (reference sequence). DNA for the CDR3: TGTGCCAACAGCTCCGACAGGGCCCAAGAGACCCAGTACTTC. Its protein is CANSSDRAQETQYF.

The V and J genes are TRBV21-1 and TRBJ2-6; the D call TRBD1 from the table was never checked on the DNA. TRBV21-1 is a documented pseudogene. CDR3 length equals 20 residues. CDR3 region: CASSKAVFASGDPGANVLTF. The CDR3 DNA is TGTGCCAGCAGCAAAGCGGTGTTTGCGTCAGGGGACCCTGGGGCCAACGTCCTGACTTTC.

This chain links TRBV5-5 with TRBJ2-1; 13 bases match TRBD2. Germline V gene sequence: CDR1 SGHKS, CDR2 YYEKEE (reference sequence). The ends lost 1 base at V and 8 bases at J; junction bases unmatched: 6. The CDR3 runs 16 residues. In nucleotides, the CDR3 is TGTGCCAGCAGCTTGCCCGGACTAGCGGGAGTAGATGAGCAGTTCTTC. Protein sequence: CASSLPGLAGVDEQFF.

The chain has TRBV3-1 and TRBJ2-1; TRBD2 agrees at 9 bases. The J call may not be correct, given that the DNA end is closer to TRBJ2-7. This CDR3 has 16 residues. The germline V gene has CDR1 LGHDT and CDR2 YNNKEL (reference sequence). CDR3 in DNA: TGTGCCAGCAGTACCAATAGCGGGAGTGCACACAATGAGCAGTACTTC. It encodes CASSTNSGSAHNEQYF.

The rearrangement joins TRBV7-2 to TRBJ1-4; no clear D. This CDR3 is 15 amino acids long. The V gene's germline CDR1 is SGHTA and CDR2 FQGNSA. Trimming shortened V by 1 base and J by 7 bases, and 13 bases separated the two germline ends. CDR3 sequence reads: CASSLGPGESEKLFF. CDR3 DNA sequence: TGTGCCAGCAGCTTAGGCCCGGGCGAGAGTGAAAAACTGTTTTTT. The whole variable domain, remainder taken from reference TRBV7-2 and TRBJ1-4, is GAGVSQSPSNKVTEKGKDVELRCDPISGHTALYWYRQSLGQGLEFLIYFQGNSAPDKSGLPSDRFSAERTGGSVSTLTIQRTQQEDSAVYLCASSLGPGESEKLFFGSGTQLSVL.

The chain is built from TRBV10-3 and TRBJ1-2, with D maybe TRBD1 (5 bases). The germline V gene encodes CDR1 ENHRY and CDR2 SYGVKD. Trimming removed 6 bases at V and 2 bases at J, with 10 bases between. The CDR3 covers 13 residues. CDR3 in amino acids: CAIRTEENYGYTF. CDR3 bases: TGTGCCATCAGGACAGAAGAAAACTATGGCTACACCTTC.

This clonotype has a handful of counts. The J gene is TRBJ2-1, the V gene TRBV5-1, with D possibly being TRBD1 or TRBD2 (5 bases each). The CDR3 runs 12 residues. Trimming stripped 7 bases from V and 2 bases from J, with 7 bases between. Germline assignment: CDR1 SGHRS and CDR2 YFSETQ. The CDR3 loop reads CASWGTYNEQFF. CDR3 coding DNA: TGCGCCAGCTGGGGGACCTACAATGAGCAGTTCTTC.

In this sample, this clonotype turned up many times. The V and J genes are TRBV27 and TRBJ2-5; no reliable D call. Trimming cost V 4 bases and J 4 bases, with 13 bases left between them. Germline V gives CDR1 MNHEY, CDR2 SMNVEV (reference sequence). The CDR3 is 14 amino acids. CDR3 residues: CASSSANIGETQYF. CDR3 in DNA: TGTGCCAGCAGTTCCGCTAATATAGGAGAGACCCAGTACTTC.

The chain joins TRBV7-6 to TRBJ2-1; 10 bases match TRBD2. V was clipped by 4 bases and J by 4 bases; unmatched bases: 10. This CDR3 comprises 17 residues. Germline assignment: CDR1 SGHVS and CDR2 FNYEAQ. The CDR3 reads CASSSGAAGGSYNEQFF. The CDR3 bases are TGTGCCAGCAGCTCCGGAGCAGCGGGGGGGTCTTACAATGAGCAGTTCTTC.

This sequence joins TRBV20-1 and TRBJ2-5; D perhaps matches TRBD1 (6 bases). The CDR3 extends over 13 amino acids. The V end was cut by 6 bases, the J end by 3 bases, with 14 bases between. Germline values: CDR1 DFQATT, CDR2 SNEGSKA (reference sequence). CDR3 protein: CSATPRGEETQYF. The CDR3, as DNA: TGCAGTGCCACCCCCAGGGGCGAAGAGACCCAGTACTTC.

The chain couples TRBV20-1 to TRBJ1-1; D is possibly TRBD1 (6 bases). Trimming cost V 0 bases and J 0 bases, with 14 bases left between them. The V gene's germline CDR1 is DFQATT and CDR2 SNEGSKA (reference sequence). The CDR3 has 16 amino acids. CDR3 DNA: TGCAGTGCTAGAGATCGGGGGCTACTCATGAACACTGAAGCTTTCTTT. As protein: CSARDRGLLMNTEAFF.

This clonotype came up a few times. CDR3 bases: TGCAGCGTTGACGATGGGTACCCTGGGGCCAACGTCCTGACTTTC. Translation: CSVDDGYPGANVLTF. The chain links TRBV29-1 to TRBJ2-6; no clear D. This CDR3 contains 15 residues. Per germline, CDR1 SQVTM and CDR2 ANQGSEA. V lost 3 bases, J lost 2 bases, and 11 bases lay in between. Together with reference TRBV29-1 and TRBJ2-6, the CDR3 gives the full variable domain: SAVISQKPSRDICQRGTSLTIQCQVDSQVTMMFWYRQQPGQSLTLIATANQGSEATYESGFVIDKFPISRPNLTFSTLTVSNMSPEDSSIYLCSVDDGYPGANVLTFGAGSRLTVL.

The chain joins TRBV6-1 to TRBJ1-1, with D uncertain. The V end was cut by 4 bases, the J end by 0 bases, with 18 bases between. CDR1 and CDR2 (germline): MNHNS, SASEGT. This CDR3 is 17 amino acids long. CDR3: CASSGPTPLALNTEAFF. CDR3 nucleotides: TGTGCCAGCAGTGGACCGACACCCCTCGCCTTGAACACTGAAGCTTTCTTT.

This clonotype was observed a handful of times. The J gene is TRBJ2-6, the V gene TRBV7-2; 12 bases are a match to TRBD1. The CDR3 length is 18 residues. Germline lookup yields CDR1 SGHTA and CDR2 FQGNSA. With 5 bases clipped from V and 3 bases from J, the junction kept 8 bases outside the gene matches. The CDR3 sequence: CASSPRGTGGVGANVLTF. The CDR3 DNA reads TGTGCCAGCAGCCCTAGGGGGACAGGGGGCGTTGGGGCCAACGTCCTGACTTTC.

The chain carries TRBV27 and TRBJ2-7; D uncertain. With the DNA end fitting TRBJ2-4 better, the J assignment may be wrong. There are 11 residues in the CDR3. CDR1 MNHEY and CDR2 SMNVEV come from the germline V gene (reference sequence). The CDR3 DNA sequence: TGTGCCAGCAGTTTAGCCGGCATTCAGTACTTC. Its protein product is CASSLAGIQYF.

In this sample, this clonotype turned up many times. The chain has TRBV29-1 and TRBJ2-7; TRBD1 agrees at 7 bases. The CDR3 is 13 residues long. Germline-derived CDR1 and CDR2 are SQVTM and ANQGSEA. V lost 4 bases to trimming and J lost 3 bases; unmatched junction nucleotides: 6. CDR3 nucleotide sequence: TGCAGCGTTGGCGTCAGGGGGATCTACGAGCAGTACTTC. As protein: CSVGVRGIYEQYF.

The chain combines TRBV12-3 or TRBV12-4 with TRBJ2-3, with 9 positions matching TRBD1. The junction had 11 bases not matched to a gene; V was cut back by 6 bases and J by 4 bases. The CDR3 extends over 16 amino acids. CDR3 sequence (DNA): TGTGCCAGCAGCGAAGGACAGGGGATCAGAGCAGATACGCAGTATTTT. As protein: CASSEGQGIRADTQYF.

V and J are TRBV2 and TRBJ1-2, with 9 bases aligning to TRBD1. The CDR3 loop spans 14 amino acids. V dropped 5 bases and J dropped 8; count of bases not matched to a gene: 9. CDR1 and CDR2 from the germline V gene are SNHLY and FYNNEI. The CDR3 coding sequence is TGTGCCAGCAGTTCCGGGACAGGGACTCGGGGCTACACCTTC. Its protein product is CASSSGTGTRGYTF. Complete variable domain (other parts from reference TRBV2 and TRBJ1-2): EPEVTQTPSHQVTQMGQEVILRCVPISNHLYFYWYRQILGQKVEFLVSFYNNEISEKSEIFDDQFSVERPDGSNFTLKIRSTKLEDSAMYFCASSSGTGTRGYTFGSGTRLTVV.

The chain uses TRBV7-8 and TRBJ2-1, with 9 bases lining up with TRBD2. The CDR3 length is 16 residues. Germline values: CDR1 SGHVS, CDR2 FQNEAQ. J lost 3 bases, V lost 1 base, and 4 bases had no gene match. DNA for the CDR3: TGTGCCAGCAGCTTAGGTCCTAGCGGGGTCTACAATGAGCAGTTCTTC. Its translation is CASSLGPSGVYNEQFF.

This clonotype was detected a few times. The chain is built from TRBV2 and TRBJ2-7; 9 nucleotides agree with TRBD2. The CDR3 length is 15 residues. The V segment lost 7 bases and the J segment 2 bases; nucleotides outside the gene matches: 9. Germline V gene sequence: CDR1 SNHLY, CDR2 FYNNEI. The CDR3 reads CASTPRTSVTYEQYF. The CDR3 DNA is TGTGCCAGCACCCCCAGGACTAGCGTGACCTACGAGCAGTACTTC.

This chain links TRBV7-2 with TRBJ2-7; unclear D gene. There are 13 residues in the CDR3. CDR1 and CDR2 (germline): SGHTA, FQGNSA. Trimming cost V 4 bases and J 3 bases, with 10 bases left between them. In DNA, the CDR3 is TGTGCCAGCAGCTCCTGGAGACACTACGAGCAGTACTTC. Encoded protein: CASSSWRHYEQYF.

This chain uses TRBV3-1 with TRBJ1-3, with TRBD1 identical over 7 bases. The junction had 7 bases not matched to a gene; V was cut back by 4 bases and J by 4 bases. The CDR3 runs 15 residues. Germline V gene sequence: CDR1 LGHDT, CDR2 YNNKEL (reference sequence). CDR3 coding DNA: TGTGCCAGCAGCCCGATAGGACAGGTGGGAAACACCATATATTTT. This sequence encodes CASSPIGQVGNTIYF.

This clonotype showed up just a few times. The CDR3 DNA reads TGTGCCAGCAGTTACGCACAGGGGAACTATGGCTACACCTTC. Protein product: CASSYAQGNYGYTF. The chain joins TRBV6-5 to TRBJ1-2; TRBD1 agrees at 7 bases. The germline V gene encodes CDR1 MNHEY and CDR2 SVGAGI. The V gene end was trimmed by 2 bases and the J gene end by 2 bases; junction bases not matched to a gene: 2. The CDR3 is 14 amino acids.

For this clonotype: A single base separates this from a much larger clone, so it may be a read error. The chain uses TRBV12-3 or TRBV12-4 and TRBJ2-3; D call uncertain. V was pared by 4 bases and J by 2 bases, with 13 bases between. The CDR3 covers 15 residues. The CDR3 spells CASSWVMSHTDTQYF. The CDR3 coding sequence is TGTGCCAGCAGTTGGGTCATGTCCCACACAGATACGCAGTATTTT.